The source of this TCR beta chain is a study of cytomegalovirus exposure and HLA in healthy donors. This clone was seen a few times. It was with 60 Vbeta and 13 Jbeta primers that the PCR ran. Measured with immunoSEQ multiplex PCR; TCRdb has only the in-frame clones, and not every one. The sample shows roughly 93,000 clones, under 85% of them seen only once. CDR1 MNHNS and CDR2 SASEGT come from the germline V gene. CDR3 length: 16 amino acids. V dropped 1 base and J dropped 3 bases, with 15 bases sitting between them. The material sequenced was PBMCs. The origin of this receptor is a man younger than 35 in good health and CMV-seropositive. The V call is TRBV6-1, the J call TRBJ1-2, with a possible D match to TRBD1 (6 bases). CDR3 DNA sequence: TGTGCCAGCAGTGAAGTGGCAGGGGTGGGTGACTATGGCTACACCTTC. Translating it yields CASSEVAGVGDYGYTF.